This T cell receptor beta chain emerged from a study of blood T cell repertoires in COVID-19. This CDR3 has 15 amino acids. The V gene's germline CDR1 is LNHDA and CDR2 SQIVND (reference sequence). The V end was cut by 1 base, the J end by 3 bases, with 10 bases between. Symptom resolution, clearance, or two negative PCRs marked the recovered donors of Cohort 3. Original handling: Cell counts per sample came from amplifying reference gene primers. The protocol was immunoSEQ multiplex PCR, while the TCRdb copy is restricted to in-frame clones and leaves out a portion. The V and J calls and clone size were taken over from that table, and D and trimming were inferred from the DNA. The sample shows about 480,000 clones, 80% to 90% of them seen only once.

Sequenced material: PBMCs or T cells enriched from blood (not recorded which). The receptor's source is an older woman who had recovered from COVID-19. V usage is TRBV19 and J usage is TRBJ1-5; D uncertain. The CDR3 nucleotides read TGTGCCAGTAGTATAGTGGGCAGTATCAATCAGCCCCAGCATTTT. Residues: CASSIVGSINQPQHF.